The 28 T cell receptor beta chains below were found in one sample sequenced in a study of post-analysis software for immune sequencing data. The antigens these receptors bind are not known. Overall study findings and caveats: Higher frequency in patients than in controls was seen for about 5 TRBV segments, with TRBV5-6, TRBV5-1 and TRBV20-1 among them.

Prepared TCR beta cDNA libraries contained unique molecular identifiers. TCRdb passed the PCR reads through MiXCR, listing each CDR3 protein once. This sample has hundreds of thousands of distinct CDR3 sequences, with roughly three fifths found just once. The specimen sequenced was blood. The origin of the receptors is a girl aged 2-10 years with multiple sclerosis.

With regard to this clonotype: One end of the junction varies from germline; a read error may be responsible. This chain connects TRBV9 to TRBJ2-1; D assignment may be TRBD1 or TRBD2 (5 bases each). Germline V CDR1 and CDR2: SGDLS, YYNGEE. The CDR3 totals 14 residues. CDR3 loop: CANSAGSSYNERFF. In DNA, the CDR3 is TGTGCCAACAGCGCAGGGAGCTCCTACAATGAGCGGTTCTTC. The full variable domain, rest sourced from reference TRBV9 and TRBJ2-1, is DSGVTQTPKHLITATGQRVTLRCSPRSGDLSVYWYQQSLDQGLQFLIQYYNGEERAKGNILERFSAQQFPDLHSELNLSSLELGDSALYFCANSAGSSYNERFFGPGTRLTVL.

The gene calls are TRBV11-2 and TRBJ2-1, with D perhaps given as TRBD1 or TRBD2 (5 bases each). Between the trimmed V and J ends, which lost 10 bases and 0 bases, there was a span of 13 bases. The CDR3 loop spans 14 amino acids. Germline CDR1 and CDR2: SGHAT and FQNNGV. The CDR3 nucleotides are TGTGCCACCCTGGGACCTACCTCCTACAATGAGCAGTTCTTC. The encoded protein is CATLGPTSYNEQFF.

This clonotype turned up a few times. The CDR3 sequence: CSVEGPDRGRGYTF. The CDR3 DNA reads TGCAGCGTTGAAGGCCCTGACAGGGGGCGAGGCTACACCTTC. The rearrangement links TRBV29-1 to TRBJ1-2, with TRBD1 matching over 10 bases. The length of the CDR3 is 14 residues. With V trimmed by 1 base and J by 8 bases, 7 bases remained unmatched. Germline assignment: CDR1 SQVTM and CDR2 ANQGSEA.

V gene TRBV5-5 combines with J gene TRBJ2-1; the match to TRBD2 covers 13 bases. The trim removed 4 bases at V and 7 bases at J, leaving 8 bases unmatched. The CDR3 is 16 residues long. CDR1 and CDR2 (germline): SGHKS, YYEKEE (reference sequence). The CDR3 bases are TGTGCCAGCAGCATACTACTAGCGGGAGGGCTGAATGAGCAGTTCTTC. This gives the protein CASSILLAGGLNEQFF.

The chain is built from TRBV3-1 and TRBJ1-5; 8 nucleotides line up with TRBD1. Losses at the gene ends were 4 bases for V and 5 bases for J; bases not matched to a gene: 4. The CDR3 runs 14 residues. Germline-derived CDR1 and CDR2 are LGHDT and YNNKEL (reference sequence). The CDR3 region has the DNA TGTGCCAGCAGCCGACAGGGGAGGGATCAGCCCCAGCATTTT. It yields the protein CASSRQGRDQPQHF.

This clonotype was counted a single time. This rearrangement joins TRBV7-8 to TRBJ2-1; TRBD1 is a possible D gene (5 bases). Germline-derived CDR1 and CDR2 are SGHVS and FQNEAQ. The V and J ends lost 0 bases and 4 bases respectively, with 22 bases between them. The CDR3 sequence is 19 residues long. In DNA, the CDR3 is TGTGCCAGCAGCTTAGCGCGTCTAGACCTAAAAGGGGTTTACAATGAGCAGTTCTTC. Translating it yields CASSLARLDLKGVYNEQFF.

The chain recombines TRBV7-9 with TRBJ2-1; perhaps TRBD2 as D (7 bases). The CDR3 runs 14 residues. Germline CDR1 SEHNR, CDR2 FQNEAQ (reference sequence). Trimming cost V 2 bases and J 6 bases, with 11 bases left between them. This CDR3 is CASSLWGGGNEQFF. The CDR3 nucleotides are TGTGCCAGCAGCTTATGGGGAGGGGGCAATGAGCAGTTCTTC.

This rearrangement joins TRBV4-2 to TRBJ1-2; D remains unclear. V was pared by 0 bases and J by 0 bases, with 5 bases between. Germline CDR1 LGHNA, CDR2 YNFKEQ. This CDR3 is built from 14 residues. The CDR3 is CASSQDRTNYGYTF. DNA for the CDR3: TGTGCCAGCAGCCAAGATCGGACTAACTATGGCTACACCTTC.

This clonotype was counted only a few times. V and J are TRBV9 and TRBJ2-1, with D perhaps TRBD1 (7 bases). The CDR3 is made up of 13 amino acids. Trimming stripped 2 bases from V and 5 bases from J, with 8 bases between. Germline CDR1 reads SGDLS; CDR2 reads YYNGEE. The DNA of the CDR3 is TGTGCCAGCAGCGTCAGGGGGGACAATGAGCAGTTCTTC. This gives the protein CASSVRGDNEQFF.

The chain combines TRBV4-2 with TRBJ2-7; D not certain. The V end lost 1 base, the J end lost 4 bases, and 8 bases lay between the germline ends. The CDR3 sequence is 13 residues long. Per the germline V gene, CDR1 is LGHNA and CDR2 is YNFKEQ. CDR3 nucleotides: TGTGCCAGCAGCCAAGCGGTCGGTTACGAGCAGTACTTC. Protein: CASSQAVGYEQYF.

This chain links TRBV20-1 with TRBJ2-5, with D possibly being TRBD1 (6 bases). Germline V CDR1 and CDR2: DFQATT, SNEGSKA (reference sequence). The V and J ends lost 4 bases and 2 bases respectively, with 14 bases between them. CDR3 length: 14 amino acids. The CDR3, as DNA: TGCAGTGCTACCCCCGGGACACAGCAAGAGACCCAGTACTTC. It codes for CSATPGTQQETQYF.

In its sample, this clonotype was seen a few times. The genes are TRBV5-1 and TRBJ1-4; D not certain. The CDR3 runs 15 residues. Trimming pared 1 base from V and 0 bases from J, leaving 7 bases between. CDR1 is SGHRS and CDR2 is YFSETQ in the germline V gene. The CDR3 bases are TGCGCCAGCAGCTTGAGACCGGCAACTAATGAAAAACTGTTTTTT. It codes for CASSLRPATNEKLFF.

This clonotype was counted a few times. J is TRBJ1-5 and V is TRBV5-1, with D unclear. The CDR3 consists of 13 residues. Germline V lookup: CDR1 SGHRS, CDR2 YFSETQ. Deletions cut 0 bases from V and 6 bases from J, with 7 bases between. The CDR3 here is CASSLGTAQPQHF. DNA of the CDR3: TGCGCCAGCAGCTTGGGCACGGCTCAGCCCCAGCATTTT.

In this sample, this clonotype turned up a few times. J is TRBJ2-3 and V is TRBV5-8; 8 bases fit TRBD2. The germline CDR1 and CDR2 sequences are SGHTS and YDEGEE. Trimming took 4 bases from V and 0 from J; bases not matched to a gene: 4. This CDR3 has 15 residues. The CDR3 sequence is CASSPGGASTDTQYF. For the CDR3, the DNA is TGTGCCAGCAGCCCGGGGGGGGCTAGCACAGATACGCAGTATTTT. The entire variable domain, with the rest obtained from reference TRBV5-8 and TRBJ2-3, is as follows: EAGVTQSPTHLIKTRGQQATLRCSPISGHTSVYWYQQALGLGLQFLLWYDEGEERNRGNFPPRFSGRQFPNYSSELNVNALELEDSALYLCASSPGGASTDTQYFGPGTRLTVL.

This clonotype was observed once. The gene calls are TRBV20-1 and TRBJ2-3; 9 positions match TRBD2. Trimming at V came to 0 bases and at J to 8 bases, leaving 9 bases not matched to a gene. Germline loops: CDR1 DFQATT, CDR2 SNEGSKA (reference sequence). CDR3 length: 15 amino acids. CDR3 sequence reads: CSARDAGGGDRTQYF. The CDR3 bases are TGCAGTGCTAGAGATGCGGGCGGGGGGGACCGTACGCAGTATTTT.

The chain has TRBV2 and TRBJ2-4; D may be TRBD2 (6 bases). The J call may be wrong; the DNA end is better matched by TRBJ2-7. The length of the CDR3 is 14 residues. Germline loops: CDR1 SNHLY, CDR2 FYNNEI. DNA of the CDR3: TGTGCCAGCAGCCACGGGACTGGGGCTCGCGAGCAGTACTTC. Translation gives CASSHGTGAREQYF.

This chain links TRBV29-1 with TRBJ1-2; D possibly corresponds to TRBD1 (6 bases). The CDR3 totals 13 residues. V shed 6 bases and J shed 6 bases, with 17 bases lying between them. The germline V gene encodes CDR1 SQVTM and CDR2 ANQGSEA. The CDR3 loop reads CSVPIVGGDGYTF. DNA of the CDR3: TGCAGCGTCCCGATTGTGGGGGGCGATGGCTACACCTTC.

The V and J genes are TRBV20-1 and TRBJ2-7, with TRBD2 identical over 7 bases. The CDR3 is made up of 12 amino acids. The germline V gene encodes CDR1 DFQATT and CDR2 SNEGSKA (reference sequence). The CDR3 DNA reads TGCAGGGCAGTCGGGGGGAGATACGAGCAGTACTTC. Translation: CRAVGGRYEQYF.

V gene TRBV19 combines with J gene TRBJ1-2; 10 bases match TRBD1. The CDR3 loop spans 15 amino acids. The V and J ends lost 9 bases and 5 bases, in that order; junction bases with no gene match: 12. Germline V gives CDR1 LNHDA, CDR2 SQIVND (reference sequence). The CDR3 sequence is CASSADRGSDYGYTF. CDR3 bases: TGTGCCAGCAGTGCGGACAGGGGGAGTGATTATGGCTACACCTTC. Based on the CDR3 plus reference TRBV19 and TRBJ1-2, the full variable domain is DGGITQSPKYLFRKEGQNVTLSCEQNLNHDAMYWYRQDPGQGLRLIYYSQIVNDFQKGDIAEGYSVSREKKESFPLTVTSAQKNPTAFYLCASSADRGSDYGYTFGSGTRLTVV.

The J gene is TRBJ2-1, the V gene TRBV5-1, with TRBD2 identical over 7 bases. The V gene end was trimmed by 4 bases and the J gene end by 5 bases; junction bases not matched to a gene: 6. CDR3 length equals 14 residues. Germline V gene sequence: CDR1 SGHRS, CDR2 YFSETQ. The CDR3 DNA is TGCGCCAGCAGCCACGGGGGAGGGAACAATGAGCAGTTCTTC. Translation: CASSHGGGNNEQFF. The whole variable domain, remainder taken from reference TRBV5-1 and TRBJ2-1, is KAGVTQTPRYLIKTRGQQVTLSCSPISGHRSVSWYQQTPGQGLQFLFEYFSETQRNKGNFPGRFSGRQFSNSRSEMNVSTLELGDSALYLCASSHGGGNNEQFFGPGTRLTVL.

This clonotype was picked up a small number of times. The CDR3 DNA follows: TGTGCCAGCAGCTTACAGACTAGTCTAGCCAAAAACATTCAGTACTTC. It translates to CASSLQTSLAKNIQYF. V is TRBV11-2 and J is TRBJ2-4; D might be TRBD2 (6 bases). Germline V CDR1 and CDR2: SGHAT, FQNNGV. Deletions cut 2 bases from V and 0 bases from J, with 11 bases between. The CDR3 is 16 residues long. The full variable domain, with the rest looked up from reference TRBV11-2 and TRBJ2-4, is EAGVAQSPRYKIIEKRQSVAFWCNPISGHATLYWYQQILGQGPKLLIQFQNNGVVDDSQLPKDRFSAERLKGVDSTLKIQPAKLEDSAVYLCASSLQTSLAKNIQYFGAGTRLSVL.

V and J are TRBV14 and TRBJ1-1; TRBD1 is a possible D gene (5 bases). Trimming shortened V by 3 bases and J by 6 bases, and 14 bases separated the two germline ends. Germline CDR1 reads SGHDN; CDR2 reads FVKESK. The CDR3 sequence is 14 residues long. CDR3 loop: CASSQLNRDPEAFF. CDR3 in DNA: TGTGCCAGCAGCCAGCTCAACCGGGACCCTGAAGCTTTCTTT.

This clonotype has only one observation. The chain recombines TRBV24-1 with TRBJ2-1; D is unclear. Trimming removed 5 bases from V and 0 bases from J, with 10 bases in between. Germline V gene lookup returns CDR1 KGHDR and CDR2 SFDVKD. The CDR3 totals 15 residues. CDR3 nucleotide sequence: TGTGCCACCAGTGCTGGTCCCAGCTCCTACAATGAGCAGTTCTTC. This codes for CATSAGPSSYNEQFF.

V is TRBV7-8 and J is TRBJ2-1; D is uncertain. This CDR3 comprises 16 residues. V lost 5 bases and J lost 1, with 15 bases in between. Looked up from germline, CDR1 is SGHVS and CDR2 is FQNEAQ. Written as DNA, the CDR3 is TGTGCCAGCAGCCCCCACCGGGTCAATTCCTACAATGAGCAGTTCTTC. Its protein product is CASSPHRVNSYNEQFF.

The V gene is TRBV20-1, the J gene TRBJ2-5; possible D gene TRBD2, 6 bases. The length of the CDR3 is 15 residues. V dropped 0 bases and J dropped 1 base, with 12 bases sitting between them. Germline lookup yields CDR1 DFQATT and CDR2 SNEGSKA (reference sequence). CDR3: CSARDSPSVQETQYF. The CDR3 DNA reads TGCAGTGCTAGAGATTCCCCTAGCGTCCAAGAGACCCAGTACTTC.

In this sample, this clonotype turned up a few times. The V gene is TRBV7-6, the J gene TRBJ1-1; TRBD1 aligns across 8 bases. The V gene end was trimmed by 5 bases and the J gene end by 1 base; junction bases not matched to a gene: 6. The CDR3 has 15 residues. CDR1 SGHVS and CDR2 FNYEAQ come from the germline V gene. The CDR3 DNA is TGTGCCAGCAGCGTGACAGGGGACAAGAACACTGAAGCTTTCTTT. Protein: CASSVTGDKNTEAFF. Full variable domain (missing parts from reference TRBV7-6 and TRBJ1-1): GAGVSQSPRYKVTKRGQDVALRCDPISGHVSLYWYRQALGQGPEFLTYFNYEAQQDKSGLPNDRFSAERPEGSISTLTIQRTEQRDSAMYRCASSVTGDKNTEAFFGQGTRLTVV.

This rearrangement joins TRBV10-3 to TRBJ2-3, with TRBD1 matching 10 bases. The CDR3 contains 15 residues. Germline CDR1 is ENHRY and CDR2 is SYGVKD. Trimming took 7 bases from V and 0 from J; bases not matched to a gene: 4. The CDR3 DNA is TGTGCCATCATACTGGACAGGGGGAGCACAGATACGCAGTATTTT. This codes for CAIILDRGSTDTQYF.

This clonotype was seen once. V is TRBV7-9 and J is TRBJ2-1; 9 bases are shared with TRBD2. Germline trimming cut 2 bases from V and 0 bases from J; bases unmatched to any gene: 8. This CDR3 region has 18 residues. CDR1 is SEHNR, CDR2 FQNEAQ, per germline (reference sequence). The CDR3 loop is CASSLRTTSGHSYNEQFF. The CDR3, as DNA: TGTGCCAGCAGCTTAAGGACGACTAGCGGCCACTCCTACAATGAGCAGTTCTTC.